This T cell receptor (beta chain) was retrieved from a study of OX40 agonist ivuxolimab in advanced cancers. The method was immunoSEQ multiplex PCR; TCRdb's version includes in-frame clones alone and lacks a portion of them. The sample lists 90,000 to 100,000 clones, about 88% occurring once. The CDR3 length is 16 residues. In germline, CDR1 is MNHEY, CDR2 SMNVEV (reference sequence). V lost 6 bases and J 0 bases, leaving 15 bases between the germline ends. The sequence was collected from an adult with an advanced solid tumor such as melanoma, head and neck, liver or kidney cancer. The chain carries TRBV27 and TRBJ2-1; a possible D gene is TRBD2 (6 bases). The sample here was CD4+ or CD8+ T cells sorted from blood, taken in a trial of the OX40 agonist ivuxolimab. The CDR3 DNA sequence: TGTGCCAGCAGCCCCATCCCGCGGGACTCCTACAATGAGCAGTTCTTC. As protein: CASSPIPRDSYNEQFF.